Described below is a single T cell receptor beta chain sequence and its context. Its antigen specificity is not known. No quality values exist for individual bases; no much larger clone is one base distant. The sample comes from a study of T cell responses to AZD1222 COVID-19 vaccine (TCRdb year 2021). Regarding the research as a whole: Because spike-specific TCR depth and breadth did not differ between the two schedules, AZD1222 recipients who got a second dose at roughly 4 weeks were pooled with those who got a second dose at roughly 12 weeks. TCR sequencing covered about 230 trial participants: nearly 210 given two doses of AZD1222 and 26 given two doses of MenACWY control vaccine. Enrollment into the trials was organized by age into subgroups of 18-55, 56-69 and 70-plus years, and those subgroups contained roughly 160, 29 and 62 TCR-sequenced participants, respectively.

Taken with the paper, the label for time point translates to: baseline before first vaccination. The vaccinee samples were drawn from two UK trials, COV001 and COV002, one of which was a single-blind randomized controlled phase 2/3 trial testing AZD1222 (ChAdOx1 nCoV-19) in healthy adults. For TCRbeta chain sequencing, PBMC samples were collected from trial participants at day 0 and at day 28 after the second dose. V ends up 2 bases short and J 8 bases short, with an unmatched junction base count of 3. CDR1 and CDR2, per the germline V gene, are SGDLS and YYNGEE. The CDR3 covers 15 residues, taking in both the cysteine and the phenylalanine. Kept here is only the CDR3 DNA, which spans 45 bases and is read in frame from base 1. The CDR3 regions of human TCRbeta chains were subjected to immunosequencing. In the source study's methods: TCRs in the repertoires were compared against a reference library of SARS-CoV-2-specific TCRs that had been generated with the MIRA antigen-specificity platform. Breadth meant the fraction of unique TCRs that were SARS-CoV-2-associated, whereas depth meant the fraction of total T cells that were SARS-CoV-2-associated. Using the MIRA data, each spike-specific TCR was assigned both to the spike region to which the TCR was reactive and to a CD4 or CD8 class. Log10-transformed breadth and depth values were compared by one-way ANOVA with Sidak's multiple comparisons tests. This immuneACCESS table, as held by TCRdb, lists in-frame sequences with V and J called but not all clones. Of the missing ones, under half trace to an unresolved V gene in checked studies; the others have no known cause. Clone size and V and J calls were adopted from that table, with D and trimming inferred from the DNA. The sample contains about 57,000 clones, 70% to 90% of them found a single time. Of the sample, over 15% falls within the top ten clones.

Overall study results and their limits: Because no day 14 peak-response samples were available, repertoires were characterized only after the peak T cell response. In the small 56-69-year group, the increase in depth fell short of significance, most likely because of low power. Reportedly, almost half of the unique spike-specific TCRs recognized epitopes lying outside the regions that are mutated in the B.1.351 and B.1.1.7 variants. After two AZD1222 doses, spike-specific TCR breadth and depth were significantly higher than at day 0 and than in MenACWY recipients. Participants were mostly white British and included more females than males, and it was suggested by the authors that clonal diversity may have been underestimated. Conclusions about previously exposed vaccinees are limited because only five to seven AZD1222 recipients were SARS-CoV-2 seropositive at baseline. The whole spike protein was spanned by vaccine-associated CD4 TCRs, and dominant responses were seen in regions 160-218 and 743-854.

The receptor comes from an adult in good health. The sample in question was peripheral blood, obtained on day 0 of AZD1222 vaccination. In this chain, TRBV9 is recombined with TRBJ2-1, and 14 bases in between align with TRBD2. The bases read TGTGCCAGCAGCGTTGGGACTAGCGGGAGAGATGAGCAGTTCTTC. This encodes CASSVGTSGRDEQFF.